These 25 T cell receptor beta chains share one sample of origin, sequenced in a study of shared clonotypes between healthy human individuals. Using immunoSEQ multiplex PCR, the repertoire was profiled, and TCRdb retains in-frame clones only, with some absent. The table has approximately 480,000 clones, about 75% seen once; the top ten hold approximately 13%. The sequenced sample consisted of PBMCs. These receptors originate from a woman between 35 and 50 years old in good health. Some clones in this sample may be carry-over from other donors' samples.

This clone showed up many times. This chain uses TRBV29-1 with TRBJ2-3; D not resolved. This CDR3 contains 15 residues. V was cut by 4 bases and J by 0 bases, with 14 bases left in between. Germline CDR1 SQVTM, CDR2 ANQGSEA. In DNA, the CDR3 is TGCAGCGTTGTCTTGCCGGTAACTAGCACAGATACGCAGTATTTT. Its protein is CSVVLPVTSTDTQYF.

The chain combines TRBV12-5 with TRBJ2-1; a possible D gene is TRBD1 (5 bases). The CDR3 has 13 residues. The ends were cut back, 4 bases at V and 15 bases at J, with 19 bases in the middle. Germline assignment: CDR1 LGHNT and CDR2 FRNRAP. The chain's CDR3 is CASGSSDSGNRFF. The CDR3 bases are TGTGCTAGTGGTTCGTCCGACTCAGGGAATAGGTTCTTC.

A word on this clone: The sample carries other DNA sequences with the same CDR3. This chain links TRBV9 with TRBJ2-5; D remains ambiguous. With 0 bases removed from V and 4 bases from J, the gap between germline ends came to 7 bases. The CDR3 spans 13 residues. The germline V gene has CDR1 SGDLS and CDR2 YYNGEE. The chain's CDR3 is CASSVGGPETQYF. Here the CDR3 DNA reads TGTGCCAGCAGCGTAGGGGGTCCAGAGACCCAGTACTTC. The full variable domain, with the rest looked up from reference TRBV9 and TRBJ2-5, is DSGVTQTPKHLITATGQRVTLRCSPRSGDLSVYWYQQSLDQGLQFLIQYYNGEERAKGNILERFSAQQFPDLHSELNLSSLELGDSALYFCASSVGGPETQYFGPGTRLLVL.

The rearrangement joins TRBV4-3 to TRBJ2-3, with 11 bases matching TRBD1. Germline V gene data show CDR1 as LGHNA and CDR2 as YSLEER. V trimming: 4 bases; J trimming: 6 bases; junction bases outside the gene matches: 9. CDR3 size: 16 residues. The CDR3 region is CASSLVPGQGEDTQYF. DNA of the CDR3: TGCGCCAGCAGCCTCGTCCCGGGACAGGGGGAGGATACGCAGTATTTT.

J is TRBJ2-7 and V is TRBV9; D gene unclear. The germline V gene encodes CDR1 SGDLS and CDR2 YYNGEE. CDR3 length equals 10 residues. V was trimmed by 5 bases and J by 6 bases, leaving 6 bases between them. The CDR3 sequence is CASRTSEQYF. CDR3 sequence (DNA): TGTGCCAGCAGGACGAGCGAGCAGTACTTC.

The chain has TRBV30 and TRBJ2-2, with D uncertain. The germline V gene encodes CDR1 GTSNPN and CDR2 SVGIG (reference sequence). The CDR3 covers 14 residues. V lost 1 base and J lost 2, with 8 bases in between. The CDR3, as DNA: TGTGCCTGGAGTGCACAGACCAACACCGGGGAGCTGTTTTTT. Residues: CAWSAQTNTGELFF.

This chain connects TRBV19 to TRBJ1-1; 12 bases align to TRBD1. Germline CDR1 and CDR2: LNHDA and SQIVND (reference sequence). V gave up 6 bases and J gave up 11 bases; unmatched junction bases: 7. The CDR3 covers 13 residues. CDR3 region: CASSPGQGATAFF. The CDR3 DNA follows: TGTGCCAGTAGCCCGGGACAGGGGGCGACGGCTTTCTTT.

This chain connects TRBV21-1 to TRBJ2-3. TRBV21-1 is flagged as a pseudogene. This CDR3 is 15 amino acids long. CDR3 amino acids: CASIFCSSSTDTQYF. CDR3 bases: TGTGCCAGCATCTTTTGCAGCTCTAGCACAGATACGCAGTATTTT.

The genes are TRBV10-3 and TRBJ2-1, with D possibly being TRBD1 (6 bases). The CDR3 is 14 amino acids. Trimming pared 4 bases from V and 2 bases from J, leaving 9 bases between. In germline, CDR1 is ENHRY, CDR2 SYGVKD. The CDR3 reads CAISVRGPYNEQFF. The DNA for the CDR3 is TGTGCCATCAGTGTCAGGGGACCCTACAATGAGCAGTTCTTC.

A note on this clone: Possible read error: a much larger clone is one base away. The rearrangement links TRBV30 to TRBJ1-3; the match to TRBD1 covers 8 bases. The V gene end was trimmed by 3 bases and the J gene end by 4 bases; junction bases not matched to a gene: 5. From germline, CDR1 is GTSNPN and CDR2 SVGIG (reference sequence). The CDR3 extends over 14 amino acids. CDR3 sequence (DNA): TGTGCCTGGAGGGACAGGGCGGGAGGAAACACCATATATTTT. This codes for CAWRDRAGGNTIYF.

The V gene is TRBV4-1, the J gene TRBJ1-1; possibly TRBD1 for D (5 bases). The CDR3 contains 13 residues. Germline values: CDR1 MGHRA, CDR2 YSYEKL. The V and J ends lost 5 bases and 4 bases respectively, with 11 bases between them. For the CDR3, the DNA is TGCGCCAGCAGCACCCGGGACGCCACTGAAGCTTTCTTT. It codes for CASSTRDATEAFF.

The chain combines TRBV7-9 with TRBJ1-5; TRBD1 is a possible D gene (6 bases). V was clipped by 5 bases and J by 2 bases, with 13 bases between them. Germline V gene lookup returns CDR1 SEHNR and CDR2 FQNEAQ (reference sequence). The CDR3 is 15 residues long. The CDR3 DNA reads TGTGCCAGCAGCCCCAGGGGTGGGGGCAATCAGCCCCAGCATTTT. This translates into CASSPRGGGNQPQHF. The complete variable domain, with remaining parts taken from reference TRBV7-9 and TRBJ1-5, reads DTGVSQNPRHKITKRGQNVTFRCDPISEHNRLYWYRQTLGQGPEFLTYFQNEAQLEKSRLLSDRFSAERPKGSFSTLEIQRTEQGDSAMYLCASSPRGGGNQPQHFGDGTRLSIL.

The V call is TRBV25-1, the J call TRBJ1-2; D gene uncertain. V was pared by 6 bases and J by 0 bases, with 8 bases between. The CDR3 consists of 13 residues. Germline values: CDR1 MGHDK, CDR2 SYGVNS. The CDR3 nucleotides are TGTGCCAGCAGGGCTGCAGCTAACTATGGCTACACCTTC. Its protein product is CASRAAANYGYTF.

The CDR3 sequence is CASSTRQGETQYF. For the CDR3, the DNA is TGTGCCAGTAGTACTAGGCAGGGGGAGACCCAGTACTTC. This chain connects TRBV19 to TRBJ2-5; D is possibly TRBD1 (6 bases). The V gene's germline CDR1 is LNHDA and CDR2 SQIVND (reference sequence). The V end lost 4 bases, the J end lost 5 bases, and 11 bases lay between the germline ends. This CDR3 has 13 amino acids. Filled out from reference TRBV19 and TRBJ2-5, the complete variable domain reads DGGITQSPKYLFRKEGQNVTLSCEQNLNHDAMYWYRQDPGQGLRLIYYSQIVNDFQKGDIAEGYSVSREKKESFPLTVTSAQKNPTAFYLCASSTRQGETQYFGPGTRLLVL.

The CDR3 DNA reads as TGTGCCAGCAGCCAAGAGAGACAGGGGGCCTACAATGAGCAGTTCTTC. This encodes CASSQERQGAYNEQFF. The gene calls are TRBV14 and TRBJ2-1; 9 nucleotides line up with TRBD1. CDR3 length: 16 amino acids. Per germline, CDR1 SGHDN and CDR2 FVKESK. The J segment lost 2 bases and the V segment lost 0 bases, leaving 2 bases of the junction unmatched.

This chain uses TRBV5-1 with TRBJ1-1; D may be TRBD1 (5 bases). Germline CDR1 SGHRS, CDR2 YFSETQ. Trimming left V 3 bases short and J 1 base short, with 13 bases between. This CDR3 contains 15 residues. This chain's CDR3 is CASSWDGHQNTEAFF. The CDR3 DNA sequence: TGCGCCAGCAGCTGGGACGGACACCAGAACACTGAAGCTTTCTTT.

As concerns this clone: The germline gene is not matched at one end of the junction; a read error may be the cause. The chain carries TRBV30 and TRBJ2-2; 7 nucleotides line up with TRBD1. Per germline, CDR1 GTSNPN and CDR2 SVGIG (reference sequence). The CDR3 spans 21 residues. In DNA form, the CDR3 reads TGTGCCTGGGGTGTATTTCCGGGACAGCTGATAACGGAAGCGAACACCGGGGAGCTGTTTTTT. Its protein is CAWGVFPGQLITEANTGELFF.

The rearrangement links TRBV7-2 to TRBJ2-3; 7 positions agree with TRBD1. V dropped 6 bases and J dropped 2; count of bases not matched to a gene: 5. The CDR3 loop spans 14 amino acids. Germline assignment: CDR1 SGHTA and CDR2 FQGNSA. The DNA of the CDR3 is TGTGCCAGCAGAGACAGGGCGTACACAGATACGCAGTATTTT. It is translated as CASRDRAYTDTQYF.

The table lists this clone with many counts. The chain is built from TRBV2 and TRBJ1-4; 10 bases agree with TRBD1. The V and J ends lost 2 bases and 11 bases, in that order; junction bases with no gene match: 5. The CDR3 totals 14 residues. The V gene's germline CDR1 is SNHLY and CDR2 FYNNEI. CDR3 residues: CASSEMDRGIKLFF. The CDR3 DNA reads TGTGCCAGCAGTGAAATGGACAGGGGGATTAAACTGTTTTTT.

V usage is TRBV5-4 and J usage is TRBJ2-7; TRBD2 agrees at 11 bases. The CDR3 runs to 14 residues. V lost 4 bases to trimming and J lost 4 bases; unmatched junction nucleotides: 4. The germline V gene encodes CDR1 SGHNT and CDR2 YYREEE (reference sequence). The DNA of the CDR3 is TGTGCCAGCAGCGCGGGACTAGCGGTTTACGAGCAGTACTTC. This codes for CASSAGLAVYEQYF. Drawing the rest from reference TRBV5-4 and TRBJ2-7, the complete variable domain is ETGVTQSPTHLIKTRGQQVTLRCSSQSGHNTVSWYQQALGQGPQFIFQYYREEENGRGNFPPRFSGLQFPNYSSELNVNALELDDSALYLCASSAGLAVYEQYFGPGTRLTVT.

V usage is TRBV5-4 and J usage is TRBJ1-2; 7 nucleotides match TRBD1. Losses at the gene ends were 2 bases for V and 8 bases for J; bases not matched to a gene: 6. The CDR3 contains 13 residues. Germline V gene data show CDR1 as SGHNT and CDR2 as YYREEE (reference sequence). The CDR3 bases are TGTGCCAGCAGCTTTGACAGGGAGGAAGGCTACACCTTC. This translates into CASSFDREEGYTF.

The CDR3 spells CATSRAGFGNEKLFF. The CDR3 region has the DNA TGTGCCACCAGCAGGGCGGGGTTCGGTAATGAAAAACTGTTTTTT. The rearrangement joins TRBV15 to TRBJ1-4, with D unresolved. This CDR3 has 15 residues. Germline V gene sequence: CDR1 LNHNV, CDR2 YYDKDF (reference sequence). V was cut by 3 bases and J by 4 bases, with 12 bases left in between.

About this clone itself: Within the sample, other DNA sequences also encode this same CDR3. The chain couples TRBV28 to TRBJ2-7; 10 nucleotides agree with TRBD2. The CDR3 covers 13 residues. V lost 6 bases to trimming and J lost 2 bases; unmatched junction nucleotides: 1. CDR1 and CDR2 from the germline V gene are MDHEN and SYDVKM. CDR3 nucleotide sequence: TGTGCCAGCAGAACTAGCGGGACCTACGAGCAGTACTTC. Amino acids: CASRTSGTYEQYF.

There are many counts of this clone. The V gene is TRBV2, the J gene TRBJ2-1; D is unclear. This CDR3 has 12 residues. Germline CDR1 reads SNHLY; CDR2 reads FYNNEI. V dropped 4 bases and J dropped 8 bases, with 9 bases sitting between them. Written as DNA, the CDR3 is TGTGCCAGCAGTGTGGTTGGGTATGAGCAGTTCTTC. Amino acids: CASSVVGYEQFF.

V usage is TRBV30 and J usage is TRBJ1-2, with D hard to call. Germline V gene sequence: CDR1 GTSNPN, CDR2 SVGIG (reference sequence). This CDR3 spans 11 amino acids. With 3 bases removed from V and 2 bases from J, the gap between germline ends came to 4 bases. The CDR3 protein is CAWSVNYGYTF. The CDR3 DNA reads TGTGCCTGGAGCGTGAACTATGGCTACACCTTC.